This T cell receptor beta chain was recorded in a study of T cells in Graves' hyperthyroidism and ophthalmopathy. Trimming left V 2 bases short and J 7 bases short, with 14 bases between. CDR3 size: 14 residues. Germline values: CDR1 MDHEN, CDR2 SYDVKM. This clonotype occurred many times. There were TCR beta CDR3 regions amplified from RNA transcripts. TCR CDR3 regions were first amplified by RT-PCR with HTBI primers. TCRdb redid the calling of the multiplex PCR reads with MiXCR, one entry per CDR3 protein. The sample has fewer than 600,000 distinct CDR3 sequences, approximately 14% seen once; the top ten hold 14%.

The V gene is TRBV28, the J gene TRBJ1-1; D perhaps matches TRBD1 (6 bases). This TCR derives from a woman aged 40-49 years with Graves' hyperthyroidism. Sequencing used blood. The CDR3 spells CASSLRAGEDEAFF. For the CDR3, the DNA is TGTGCCAGCAGTTTAAGGGCAGGGGAGGATGAAGCTTTCTTT.